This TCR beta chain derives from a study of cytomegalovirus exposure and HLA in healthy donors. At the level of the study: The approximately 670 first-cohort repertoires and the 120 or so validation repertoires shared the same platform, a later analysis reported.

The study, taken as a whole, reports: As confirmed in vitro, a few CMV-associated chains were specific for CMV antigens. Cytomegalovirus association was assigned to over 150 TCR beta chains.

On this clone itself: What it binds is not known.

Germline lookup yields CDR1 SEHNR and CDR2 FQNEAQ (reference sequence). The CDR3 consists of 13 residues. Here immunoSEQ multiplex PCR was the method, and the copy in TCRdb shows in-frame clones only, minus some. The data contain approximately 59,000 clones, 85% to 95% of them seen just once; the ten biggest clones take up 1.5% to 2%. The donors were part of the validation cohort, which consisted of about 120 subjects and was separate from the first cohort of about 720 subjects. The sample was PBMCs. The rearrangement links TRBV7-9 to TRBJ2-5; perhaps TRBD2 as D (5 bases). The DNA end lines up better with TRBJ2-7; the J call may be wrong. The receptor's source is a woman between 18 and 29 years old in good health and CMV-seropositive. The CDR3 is CASSLVAGYEQYF. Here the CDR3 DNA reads TGTGCCAGCAGCTTAGTGGCGGGCTACGAGCAGTACTTC.